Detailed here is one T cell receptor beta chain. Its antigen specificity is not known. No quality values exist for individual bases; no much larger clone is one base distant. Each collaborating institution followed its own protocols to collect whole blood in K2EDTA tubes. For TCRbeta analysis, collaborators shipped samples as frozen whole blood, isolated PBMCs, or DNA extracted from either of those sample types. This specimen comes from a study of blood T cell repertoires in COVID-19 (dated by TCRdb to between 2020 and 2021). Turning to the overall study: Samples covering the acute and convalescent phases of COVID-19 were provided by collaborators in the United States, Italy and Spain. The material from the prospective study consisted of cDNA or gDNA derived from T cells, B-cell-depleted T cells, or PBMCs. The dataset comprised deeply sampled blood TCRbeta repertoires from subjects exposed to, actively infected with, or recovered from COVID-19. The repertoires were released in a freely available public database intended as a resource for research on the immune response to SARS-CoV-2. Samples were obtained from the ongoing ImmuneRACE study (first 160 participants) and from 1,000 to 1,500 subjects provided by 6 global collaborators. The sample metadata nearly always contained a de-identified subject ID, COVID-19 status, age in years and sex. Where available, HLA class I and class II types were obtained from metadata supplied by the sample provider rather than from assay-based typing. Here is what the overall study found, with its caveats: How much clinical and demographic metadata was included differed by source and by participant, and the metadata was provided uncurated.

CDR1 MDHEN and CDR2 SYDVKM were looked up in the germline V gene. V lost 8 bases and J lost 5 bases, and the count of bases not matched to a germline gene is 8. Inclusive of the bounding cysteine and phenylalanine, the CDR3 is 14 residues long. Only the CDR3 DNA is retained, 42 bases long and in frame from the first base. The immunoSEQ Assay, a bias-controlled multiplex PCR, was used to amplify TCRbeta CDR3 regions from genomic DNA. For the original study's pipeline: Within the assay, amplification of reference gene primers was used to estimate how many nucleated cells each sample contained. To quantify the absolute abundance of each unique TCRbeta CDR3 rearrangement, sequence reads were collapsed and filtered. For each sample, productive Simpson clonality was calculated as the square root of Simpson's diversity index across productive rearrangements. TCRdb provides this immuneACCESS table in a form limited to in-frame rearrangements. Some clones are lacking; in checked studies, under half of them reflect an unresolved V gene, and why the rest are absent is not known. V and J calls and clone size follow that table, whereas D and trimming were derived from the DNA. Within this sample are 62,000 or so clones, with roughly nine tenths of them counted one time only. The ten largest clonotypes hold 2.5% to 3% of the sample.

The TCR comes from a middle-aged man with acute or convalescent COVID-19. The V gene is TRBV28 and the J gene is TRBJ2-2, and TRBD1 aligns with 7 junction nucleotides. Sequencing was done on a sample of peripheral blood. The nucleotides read TGTGCCAGCGTCGACAGGGTTGAAACCGGGGAGCTGTTTTTT. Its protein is CASVDRVETGELFF.